These 30 T cell receptor beta chains came from one sample sequenced in a study of T cell responses to AZD1222 COVID-19 vaccine. Profiled with immunoSEQ multiplex PCR; TCRdb holds only in-frame clones, not every one. The sample lists around 160,000 clones; about 92% were seen once. Material: peripheral blood, obtained on day 0 of AZD1222 vaccination. The receptors come from an adult in good health.

The chain is built from TRBV11-3 and TRBJ2-1; 13 bases agree with TRBD2. The CDR3 consists of 17 residues. V gave up 0 bases and J gave up 7 bases; unmatched junction bases: 6. CDR1 and CDR2 from the germline V gene are SGHNT and YENEEA. The CDR3 coding sequence is TGTGCCAGCAGCTTAGACTGGGGACTAGCGGGATCAAATGAGCAGTTCTTC. It yields the protein CASSLDWGLAGSNEQFF.

With regard to this clone: The junction shows a germline mismatch at one end, possibly a read error. The chain recombines TRBV28 with TRBJ2-1; possible D gene TRBD2, 6 bases. The CDR3 spans 12 residues. Germline V lookup: CDR1 MDHEN, CDR2 SYDVKM. CDR3: CASSLYAGPPFF. CDR3 nucleotide sequence: TGTGCCAGCAGCTTATACGCGGGACCCCCGTTCTTC.

The chain couples TRBV7-9 to TRBJ1-1; 11 nucleotides align to TRBD1. Germline assignment: CDR1 SEHNR and CDR2 FQNEAQ (reference sequence). V trimming: 5 bases; J trimming: 6 bases; junction bases outside the gene matches: 8. CDR3 length equals 15 residues. The CDR3 sequence: CASSLDRGRGAEAFF. DNA of the CDR3: TGTGCCAGCAGCCTGGACAGGGGGCGCGGCGCTGAAGCTTTCTTT.

The chain has TRBV4-2 and TRBJ1-1; no reliable D call. This CDR3 has 12 residues. V was pared by 0 bases and J by 7 bases, with 6 bases between. CDR1 and CDR2 from the germline V gene are LGHNA and YNFKEQ. The chain's CDR3 is CASSQDGSEAFF. CDR3 in DNA: TGTGCCAGCAGCCAAGATGGGAGTGAAGCTTTCTTT.

The rearrangement links TRBV19 to TRBJ1-1; the D is unclear. Looked up from germline, CDR1 is LNHDA and CDR2 is SQIVND (reference sequence). V was cut by 5 bases and J by 1 base, with 8 bases left in between. This CDR3 is built from 13 residues. CDR3 bases: TGTGCCAGTAGTCGGAGAACGAACACTGAAGCTTTCTTT. This translates into CASSRRTNTEAFF.

This chain uses TRBV19 with TRBJ2-3; D ambiguous. Trimming left V 7 bases short and J 10 bases short, with 15 bases between. CDR3 length: 12 residues. In germline, CDR1 is LNHDA, CDR2 SQIVND (reference sequence). DNA for the CDR3: TGTGCCAGTAAAGGAGCAAGATGGGCGCAGTATTTT. Its translation: CASKGARWAQYF.

The CDR3 region is CASSLTGRTYNEQFF. For the CDR3, the DNA is TGTGCCAGCAGCTTAACGGGACGAACGTACAATGAGCAGTTCTTC. The chain couples TRBV7-3 to TRBJ2-1; TRBD1 or TRBD2 may be the D gene (5 bases each). Trimming pared 0 bases from V and 4 bases from J, leaving 10 bases between. From germline, CDR1 is SGHTA and CDR2 FQGTGA. The CDR3 consists of 15 residues.

This chain joins TRBV18 and TRBJ1-5, with 7 bases fitting TRBD1. Per the germline V gene, CDR1 is KGHSH and CDR2 is LQKENI. V lost 3 bases and J lost 1; bases outside the gene matches: 3. This CDR3 is 15 amino acids long. The CDR3 loop is CASSPDRESNQPQHF. In nucleotides, the CDR3 is TGTGCCAGCTCACCCGACAGGGAGAGCAATCAGCCCCAGCATTTT.

The chain is built from TRBV7-3 and TRBJ2-7, with D uncertain. Germline assignment: CDR1 SGHTA and CDR2 FQGTGA. This CDR3 has 14 amino acids. The germline V and J ends were trimmed by 2 bases and 2 bases, with 10 bases remaining between them. As DNA, the CDR3 is TGTGCCAGCAGCTTATCGGTGGGAACCTACGAGCAGTACTTC. It specifies CASSLSVGTYEQYF.

The chain has TRBV30 and TRBJ2-3; maybe TRBD1 (6 bases). The germline CDR1 and CDR2 sequences are GTSNPN and SVGIG (reference sequence). Deletions cut 4 bases from V and 2 bases from J, with 10 bases between. The CDR3 contains 13 residues. Here the CDR3 reads CAWTQGLTDTQYF. The CDR3 DNA follows: TGTGCCTGGACTCAGGGGCTCACAGATACGCAGTATTTT.

This clone showed up just a few times. This chain uses TRBV19 with TRBJ1-1, with D perhaps matching TRBD1 (6 bases). The V gene's germline CDR1 is LNHDA and CDR2 SQIVND (reference sequence). The V gene lost 4 bases and the J gene lost 5 bases, with 14 bases spanning the gap. The length of the CDR3 is 14 residues. The CDR3 protein is CASSTDRRRTEAFF. The CDR3 DNA reads TGTGCCAGTAGTACCGACAGGAGGAGGACTGAAGCTTTCTTT.

This clone was found once. The rearrangement joins TRBV5-1 to TRBJ1-3; D remains ambiguous. V lost 3 bases and J 4 bases, leaving 5 bases between the germline ends. There are 12 residues in the CDR3. Germline V lookup: CDR1 SGHRS, CDR2 YFSETQ. DNA of the CDR3: TGCGCCAGCAGCTCCCCGGGAAACACCATATATTTT. Amino acids: CASSSPGNTIYF.

The chain employs TRBV6-5 and TRBJ1-1, with D maybe TRBD1 (6 bases). V was clipped by 2 bases and J by 1 base, with 11 bases between them. The CDR3 contains 15 residues. Germline V gene lookup returns CDR1 MNHEY and CDR2 SVGAGI. CDR3 in DNA: TGTGCCAGCAGTTACACACAGGGACCGAACACTGAAGCTTTCTTT. Translating it yields CASSYTQGPNTEAFF.

The J gene is TRBJ1-5, the V gene TRBV5-8; D is undetermined. Trimming left V 4 bases short and J 5 bases short, with 10 bases between. Germline values: CDR1 SGHTS, CDR2 YDEGEE. This CDR3 region has 13 residues. The CDR3: CASSLRAYQPQHF. CDR3 bases: TGTGCCAGCAGCCTGAGGGCATATCAGCCCCAGCATTTT.

This clone has a single count. This chain connects TRBV4-2 to TRBJ2-3; the match to TRBD2 covers 13 bases. CDR1 is LGHNA, CDR2 YNFKEQ, per germline. Trimming took 4 bases from V and 4 from J; bases not matched to a gene: 8. The CDR3 sequence is 17 residues long. In DNA form, the CDR3 reads TGTGCCAGCAGCCTAGGGGGGACTAGCGGGGTTGCAGATACGCAGTATTTT. This sequence encodes CASSLGGTSGVADTQYF.

The V gene is TRBV5-6, the J gene TRBJ1-3; a weak D match, TRBD1 (5 bases). The CDR3 is 15 amino acids. Trimming removed 1 base at V and 0 bases at J, with 8 bases between. Per the germline V gene, CDR1 is SGHDT and CDR2 is YYEEEE. In DNA, the CDR3 is TGTGCCAGCAGCTTGCGGGGGTACTCTGGAAACACCATATATTTT. The encoded protein is CASSLRGYSGNTIYF.

The J gene is TRBJ2-3, the V gene TRBV9; D perhaps matches TRBD2 (5 bases). CDR3 length equals 15 residues. Between the trimmed V and J ends, which lost 1 base and 3 bases, there was a span of 12 bases. Per the germline V gene, CDR1 is SGDLS and CDR2 is YYNGEE. The CDR3 DNA sequence: TGTGCCAGCAGCGTATTAGCTACGGGGACAGATACGCAGTATTTT. Translating gives CASSVLATGTDTQYF.

The chain couples TRBV29-1 to TRBJ2-4, with 8 nucleotides matching TRBD1. Germline values: CDR1 SQVTM, CDR2 ANQGSEA. CDR3 length: 15 amino acids. J gave up 3 bases and V 5 bases, and 9 bases lay outside the gene matches. The CDR3 reads CSVHTGGFGKNIQYF. The CDR3 nucleotides read TGCAGCGTTCACACAGGGGGTTTCGGCAAAAACATTCAGTACTTC.

The chain combines TRBV11-2 with TRBJ2-7; tentatively, D is TRBD1 (5 bases). The CDR3 length is 13 residues. V gave up 7 bases and J gave up 6 bases, with 16 bases separating them. Germline V gene lookup returns CDR1 SGHAT and CDR2 FQNNGV. The CDR3 nucleotides read TGTGCCAGCACCCTGACAGTTTCTACCGAGCAGTACTTC. As protein: CASTLTVSTEQYF.

This sequence joins TRBV7-6 and TRBJ2-3; 14 positions agree with TRBD2. Per the germline V gene, CDR1 is SGHVS and CDR2 is FNYEAQ. The CDR3 runs 15 residues. The V and J ends lost 5 bases and 5 bases, in that order; junction bases with no gene match: 3. The CDR3 DNA reads TGTGCCAGCAGCCGGACTAGCGGGAGGTTAGATACGCAGTATTTT. Translation: CASSRTSGRLDTQYF.

The chain is built from TRBV6-5 and TRBJ1-2, with D perhaps matching TRBD1 (6 bases). This CDR3 is built from 15 residues. V gave up 6 bases and J gave up 2 bases, with 16 bases separating them. CDR1 and CDR2 from the germline V gene are MNHEY and SVGAGI. The DNA of the CDR3 is TGTGCCAGCAGGGGGGGGCAGGGGTTGAACTATGGCTACACCTTC. Encoded protein: CASRGGQGLNYGYTF.

The genes are TRBV7-2 and TRBJ1-5; 10 bases align to TRBD1. J was trimmed by 7 bases and V by 1 base; bases with no gene match: 4. This CDR3 spans 15 amino acids. Germline loops: CDR1 SGHTA, CDR2 FQGNSA. The CDR3 loop reads CASSLVGDRGQPQHF. The CDR3 DNA reads TGTGCCAGCAGCTTAGTGGGGGACAGGGGCCAGCCCCAGCATTTT.

This chain connects TRBV6-5 to TRBJ1-1, with no clear D. Germline V gene data show CDR1 as MNHEY and CDR2 as SVGAGI. V was pared by 4 bases and J by 4 bases, with 19 bases between. The CDR3 sequence is 16 residues long. As DNA, the CDR3 is TGTGCCAGCAGTTTCCCCGGCGGGCCATCCGGCACTGAAGCTTTCTTT. Translation gives CASSFPGGPSGTEAFF.

The chain is built from TRBV2 and TRBJ1-6, with unresolved D. The V gene's germline CDR1 is SNHLY and CDR2 FYNNEI. Trimming pared 7 bases from V and 8 bases from J, leaving 9 bases between. This CDR3 comprises 12 residues. The CDR3 protein is CASNLEHSPLHF. The CDR3 nucleotides read TGTGCCAGCAACCTCGAACATTCACCCCTCCACTTT.

The chain uses TRBV11-1 and TRBJ1-2, with D unresolved. Trimming removed 6 bases from V and 4 bases from J, with 18 bases in between. Germline V gene data show CDR1 as SGHAT and CDR2 as FQDESV (reference sequence). CDR3 length: 15 amino acids. CDR3 sequence reads: CASSFRGGGSYGYTF. The CDR3 DNA sequence: TGTGCCAGCAGTTTCAGAGGAGGAGGGAGCTATGGCTACACCTTC.

This sequence joins TRBV19 and TRBJ1-6; possible D gene TRBD1, 5 bases. The germline gives CDR1 LNHDA, CDR2 SQIVND (reference sequence). The CDR3 runs to 15 residues. The germline V and J ends were trimmed by 4 bases and 4 bases, with 11 bases remaining between them. The CDR3 sequence is CASSTQSGYNSPLHF. In DNA, the CDR3 is TGTGCCAGTAGTACCCAGTCAGGGTATAATTCACCCCTCCACTTT.

This chain joins TRBV2 and TRBJ2-2; 11 nucleotides align to TRBD2. The junction had 16 bases not matched to a gene; V was cut back by 7 bases and J by 6 bases. The germline gives CDR1 SNHLY, CDR2 FYNNEI. This CDR3 spans 18 amino acids. The CDR3 DNA reads as TGTGCCAGCACCGAGGGACTAGCGGTTACCCCTGGGGCCGGGGAGCTGTTTTTT. This encodes CASTEGLAVTPGAGELFF.

The V call is TRBV7-9, the J call TRBJ1-1; 7 nucleotides match TRBD1. This CDR3 has 15 amino acids. CDR1 is SEHNR and CDR2 is FQNEAQ in the germline V gene (reference sequence). The ends lost 2 bases at V and 0 bases at J; junction bases unmatched: 3. CDR3 nucleotide sequence: TGTGCCAGCAGCTTACCAGGGGGGATGAACACTGAAGCTTTCTTT. This gives the protein CASSLPGGMNTEAFF. The complete variable domain, with remaining parts taken from reference TRBV7-9 and TRBJ1-1, reads DTGVSQNPRHKITKRGQNVTFRCDPISEHNRLYWYRQTLGQGPEFLTYFQNEAQLEKSRLLSDRFSAERPKGSFSTLEIQRTEQGDSAMYLCASSLPGGMNTEAFFGQGTRLTVV.

This chain uses TRBV7-9 with TRBJ2-4, with D maybe TRBD1 (6 bases). Germline V gene lookup returns CDR1 SEHNR and CDR2 FQNEAQ (reference sequence). The CDR3 spans 12 residues. Trimming cost V 0 bases and J 13 bases, with 10 bases left between them. CDR3 nucleotide sequence: TGTGCCAGCAGCTTAGCGATGGGACAACAGTACTTC. Protein product: CASSLAMGQQYF.

This clone was counted a few times. This chain uses TRBV6-2 or TRBV6-3 with TRBJ2-7; TRBD1 matches at 7 bases. V lost 5 bases to trimming and J lost 7 bases; unmatched junction nucleotides: 5. CDR1 is MNHEY, CDR2 SVGEGT, per germline. CDR3 size: 12 residues. The CDR3 coding sequence is TGTGCCAGCAGTCGACAGGGTTGGGAGCAGTACTTC. Its translation: CASSRQGWEQYF.